The 11 T cell receptor beta chains presented below share a single source sample, sequenced in a study of blood T cell repertoires in COVID-19. Repertoires were generated with immunoSEQ multiplex PCR, while TCRdb's copy carries only in-frame clones and drops some. The sample shows a few hundred thousand clones, more than 85% of them seen only once. Input material: peripheral blood. The receptor set was obtained from a man aged 18 to 29 with active or convalescent COVID-19.

This clone has just a few counts. The CDR3 is CASSSEVQGVGQPQHF. The CDR3 DNA reads as TGTGCCAGCAGCTCAGAGGTCCAGGGGGTAGGACAGCCCCAGCATTTT. The V gene is TRBV7-2, the J gene TRBJ1-5; 7 bases map to TRBD1. There are 16 residues in the CDR3. Germline-derived CDR1 and CDR2 are SGHTA and FQGNSA. Germline trimming cut 4 bases from V and 7 bases from J; bases unmatched to any gene: 13.

V is TRBV27 and J is TRBJ2-2; D is undetermined. Trimming removed 6 bases at V and 5 bases at J, with 13 bases between. Germline CDR1 is MNHEY and CDR2 is SMNVEV (reference sequence). The CDR3 loop spans 14 amino acids. The CDR3 region is CASSRSTPTGELFF. The DNA of the CDR3 is TGTGCCAGCAGCAGAAGTACACCGACCGGGGAGCTGTTTTTT.

V gene TRBV6-1 combines with J gene TRBJ1-1, with unresolved D. With 3 bases removed from V and 4 bases from J, the gap between germline ends came to 12 bases. This CDR3 spans 14 amino acids. Germline CDR1 and CDR2: MNHNS and SASEGT. The CDR3 is CASSDLEGITEAFF. The DNA of the CDR3 is TGTGCCAGCAGTGATCTCGAGGGTATCACTGAAGCTTTCTTT.

The chain joins TRBV25-1 to TRBJ2-5; TRBD1 might be the D (5 bases). CDR1 and CDR2 from the germline V gene are MGHDK and SYGVNS. The germline V and J ends were trimmed by 3 bases and 5 bases, with 19 bases remaining between them. The length of the CDR3 is 16 residues. This chain's CDR3 is CASSDGREQLPETQYF. The CDR3 DNA follows: TGTGCCAGCAGTGACGGCAGGGAACAACTACCGGAGACCCAGTACTTC. Full variable domain (missing parts from reference TRBV25-1 and TRBJ2-5): EADIYQTPRYLVIGTGKKITLECSQTMGHDKMYWYQQDPGMELHLIHYSYGVNSTEKGDLSSESTVSRIRTEHFPLTLESARPSHTSQYLCASSDGREQLPETQYFGPGTRLLVL.

CDR3 nucleotide sequence: TGTGCCAGCAGCTTATTGATTGGACAGAATGAAAAACTGTTTTTT. Its translation: CASSLLIGQNEKLFF. The genes are TRBV7-9 and TRBJ1-4, with D perhaps TRBD1 (6 bases). The germline gives CDR1 SEHNR, CDR2 FQNEAQ (reference sequence). This CDR3 is 15 amino acids long. Trimming shortened V by 2 bases and J by 5 bases, and 12 bases separated the two germline ends.

The chain carries TRBV5-1 and TRBJ2-2; D gene uncertain. The CDR3 spans 17 residues. Germline V gene data show CDR1 as SGHRS and CDR2 as YFSETQ. The V and J ends lost 4 bases and 4 bases respectively, with 20 bases between them. CDR3 residues: CASSPLGVSGGTGELFF. CDR3 DNA: TGCGCCAGCAGCCCTCTTGGTGTTTCGGGTGGCACCGGGGAGCTGTTTTTT.

J is TRBJ2-1 and V is TRBV10-2; the match to TRBD2 covers 7 bases. The J segment lost 8 bases and the V segment lost 7 bases, leaving 8 bases of the junction unmatched. The germline V gene has CDR1 WSHSY and CDR2 SAAADI. The CDR3 is 13 residues long. CDR3 region: CASTGRGGDEQFF. The CDR3 nucleotides are TGCGCCAGCACTGGTAGGGGAGGGGATGAGCAGTTCTTC.

The V gene is TRBV9, the J gene TRBJ2-2, with TRBD1 identical over 8 bases. This CDR3 is built from 16 residues. V dropped 3 bases and J dropped 1; count of bases not matched to a gene: 5. CDR1 SGDLS and CDR2 YYNGEE come from the germline V gene. In DNA, the CDR3 is TGTGCCAGCAGCGACTTGGACAGGGAGAACACCGGGGAGCTGTTTTTT. This codes for CASSDLDRENTGELFF.

The chain is built from TRBV30 and TRBJ2-2; possible D gene TRBD1, 6 bases. The CDR3 sequence is 13 residues long. CDR1 is GTSNPN, CDR2 SVGIG, per germline (reference sequence). The CDR3 spells CASSRGITGELFF. For the CDR3, the DNA is TGTGCTTCCAGCAGGGGAATCACCGGGGAGCTGTTTTTT.

The chain couples TRBV24-1 to TRBJ2-1; a possible D gene is TRBD1 (5 bases). Germline lookup yields CDR1 KGHDR and CDR2 SFDVKD. The CDR3 extends over 15 amino acids. V shed 4 bases and J shed 0 bases, with 9 bases lying between them. The chain's CDR3 is CATSEDSGSYNEQFF. DNA of the CDR3: TGTGCCACCAGTGAAGACAGTGGCTCCTACAATGAGCAGTTCTTC.

The V and J genes are TRBV2 and TRBJ1-1; TRBD1 matches at 8 bases. Trimming at V came to 7 bases and at J to 4 bases, leaving 11 bases not matched to a gene. Per germline, CDR1 SNHLY and CDR2 FYNNEI. This CDR3 has 15 amino acids. The DNA for the CDR3 is TGTGCCAGCATCCCCAGGACAGGGTTGGGCACTGAAGCTTTCTTT. It codes for CASIPRTGLGTEAFF.